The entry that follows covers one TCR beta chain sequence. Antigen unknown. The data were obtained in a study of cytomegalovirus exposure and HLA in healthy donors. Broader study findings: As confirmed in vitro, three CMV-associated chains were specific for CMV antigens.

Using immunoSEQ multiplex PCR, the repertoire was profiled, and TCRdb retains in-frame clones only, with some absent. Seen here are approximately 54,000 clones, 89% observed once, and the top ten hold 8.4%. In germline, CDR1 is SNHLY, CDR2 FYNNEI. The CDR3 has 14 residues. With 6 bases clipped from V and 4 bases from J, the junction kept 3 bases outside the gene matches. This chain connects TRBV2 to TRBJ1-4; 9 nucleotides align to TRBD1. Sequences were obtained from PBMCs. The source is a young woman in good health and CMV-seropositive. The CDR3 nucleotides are TGTGCCAGCAGCGCGGACAGGGGTAATGAAAAACTGTTTTTT. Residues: CASSADRGNEKLFF.